This TCR beta chain originates from a study of blood T cell repertoires in COVID-19. CDR3 length: 13 amino acids. Germline-derived CDR1 and CDR2 are SNHLY and FYNNEI. V was pared by 4 bases and J by 4 bases, with 11 bases between. Study processing details: For nucleated cells, counts were estimated from reference gene primer amplification. Assay: immunoSEQ multiplex PCR; the TCRdb copy retains only in-frame clones and omits some. V, J and clone size are taken as reported in that table, and D and trimming were inferred from the DNA itself. The sample shows about 160,000 clones, about nine tenths of them seen only once.

The sequenced sample was peripheral blood. The source is a woman aged 70-85 years with acute or convalescent COVID-19. This chain uses TRBV2 with TRBJ2-7; D is possibly TRBD2 (6 bases). This CDR3 reads CASSARELYEQYF. The CDR3 DNA reads TGTGCCAGCAGTGCCCGGGAGCTTTACGAGCAGTACTTC. The variable domain in full, completed from reference TRBV2 and TRBJ2-7, reads EPEVTQTPSHQVTQMGQEVILRCVPISNHLYFYWYRQILGQKVEFLVSFYNNEISEKSEIFDDQFSVERPDGSNFTLKIRSTKLEDSAMYFCASSARELYEQYFGPGTRLTVT.